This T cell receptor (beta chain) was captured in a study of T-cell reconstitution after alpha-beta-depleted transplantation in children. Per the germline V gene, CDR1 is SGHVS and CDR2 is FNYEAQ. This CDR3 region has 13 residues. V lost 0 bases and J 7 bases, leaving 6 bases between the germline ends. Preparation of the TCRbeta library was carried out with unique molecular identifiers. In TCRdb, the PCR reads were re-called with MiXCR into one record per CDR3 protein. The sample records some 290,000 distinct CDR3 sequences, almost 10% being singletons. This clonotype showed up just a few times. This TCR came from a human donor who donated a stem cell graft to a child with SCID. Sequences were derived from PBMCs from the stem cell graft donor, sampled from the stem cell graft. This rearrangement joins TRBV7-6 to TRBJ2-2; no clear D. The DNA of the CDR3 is TGTGCCAGCAGCTTAGCGCGAGGCGGGGAGCTGTTTTTT. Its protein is CASSLARGGELFF.